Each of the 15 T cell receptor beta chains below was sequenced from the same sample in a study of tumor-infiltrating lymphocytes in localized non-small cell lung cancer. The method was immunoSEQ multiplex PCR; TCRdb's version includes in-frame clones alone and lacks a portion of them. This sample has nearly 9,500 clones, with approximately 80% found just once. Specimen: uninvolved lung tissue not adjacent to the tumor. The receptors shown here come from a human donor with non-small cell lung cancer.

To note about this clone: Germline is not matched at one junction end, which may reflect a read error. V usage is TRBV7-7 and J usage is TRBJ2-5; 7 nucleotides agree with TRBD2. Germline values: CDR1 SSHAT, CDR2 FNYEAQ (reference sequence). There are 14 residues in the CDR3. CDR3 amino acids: CASSPTAGSETQYF. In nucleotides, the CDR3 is TGTGCTAGCAGTCCGACAGCGGGGAGTGAGACCCAGTACTTC. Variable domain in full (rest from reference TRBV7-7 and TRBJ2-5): GAGVSQSPRYKVTKRGQDVTLRCDPISSHATLYWYQQALGQGPEFLTYFNYEAQPDKSGLPSDRFSAERPEGSISTLTIQRTEQRDSAMYRCASSPTAGSETQYFGPGTRLLVL.

CDR3: CASSQVFRGTSRYEDTQYF. CDR3 nucleotide sequence: TGTGCCAGCAGCCAAGTCTTTCGTGGGACTAGCAGGTATGAAGATACGCAGTATTTT. The V and J genes are TRBV4-2 and TRBJ2-3; 9 nucleotides agree with TRBD2. With 1 base clipped from V and 5 bases from J, the junction kept 16 bases outside the gene matches. Germline values: CDR1 LGHNA, CDR2 YNFKEQ. This CDR3 comprises 19 residues.

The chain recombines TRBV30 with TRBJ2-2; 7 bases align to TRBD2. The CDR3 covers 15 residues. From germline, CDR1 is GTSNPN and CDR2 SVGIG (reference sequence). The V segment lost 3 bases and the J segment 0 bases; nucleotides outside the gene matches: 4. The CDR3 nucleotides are TGTGCCTGGAGGGGGGGGAAATCGAACACCGGGGAGCTGTTTTTT. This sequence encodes CAWRGGKSNTGELFF. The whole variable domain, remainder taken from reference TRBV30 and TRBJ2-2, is SQTIHQWPATLVQPVGSPLSLECTVEGTSNPNLYWYRQAAGRGLQLLFYSVGIGQISSEVPQNLSASRPQDRQFILSSKKLLLSDSGFYLCAWRGGKSNTGELFFGEGSRLTVL.

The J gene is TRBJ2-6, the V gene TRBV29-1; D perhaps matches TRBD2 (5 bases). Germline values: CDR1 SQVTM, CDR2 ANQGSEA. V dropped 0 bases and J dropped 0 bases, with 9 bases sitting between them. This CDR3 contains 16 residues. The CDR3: CSVEDGGVSGANVLTF. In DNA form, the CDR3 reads TGCAGCGTTGAAGATGGAGGAGTCTCTGGGGCCAACGTCCTGACTTTC.

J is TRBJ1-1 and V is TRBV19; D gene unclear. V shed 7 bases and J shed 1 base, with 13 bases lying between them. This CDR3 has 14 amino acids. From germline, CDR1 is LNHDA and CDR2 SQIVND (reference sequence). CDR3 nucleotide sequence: TGTGCCAGTATAGAGGGATTGAGGAACACTGAAGCTTTCTTT. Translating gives CASIEGLRNTEAFF.

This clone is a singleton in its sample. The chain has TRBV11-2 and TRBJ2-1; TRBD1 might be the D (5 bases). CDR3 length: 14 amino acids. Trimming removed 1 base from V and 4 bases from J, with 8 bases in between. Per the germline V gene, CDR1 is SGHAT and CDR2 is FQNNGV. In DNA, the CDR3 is TGTGCCAGCAGCTTAGCCAGGGAATACAATGAGCAGTTCTTC. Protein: CASSLAREYNEQFF. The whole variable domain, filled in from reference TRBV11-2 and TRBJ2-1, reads EAGVAQSPRYKIIEKRQSVAFWCNPISGHATLYWYQQILGQGPKLLIQFQNNGVVDDSQLPKDRFSAERLKGVDSTLKIQPAKLEDSAVYLCASSLAREYNEQFFGPGTRLTVL.

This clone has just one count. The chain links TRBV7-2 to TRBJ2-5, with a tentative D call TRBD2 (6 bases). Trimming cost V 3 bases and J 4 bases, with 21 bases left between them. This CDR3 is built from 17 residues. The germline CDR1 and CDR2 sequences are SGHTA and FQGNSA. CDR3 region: CASSFRLAILIGETQYF. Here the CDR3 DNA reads TGTGCCAGCAGCTTTAGGCTAGCGATACTCATCGGAGAGACCCAGTACTTC.

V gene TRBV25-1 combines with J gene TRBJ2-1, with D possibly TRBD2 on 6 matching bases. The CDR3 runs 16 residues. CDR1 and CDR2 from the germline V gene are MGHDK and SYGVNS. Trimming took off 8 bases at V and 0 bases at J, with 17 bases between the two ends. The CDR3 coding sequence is TGTGCCAGCTCCGAGTCCGGGGGAGGCTCCTACAATGAGCAGTTCTTC. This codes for CASSESGGGSYNEQFF.

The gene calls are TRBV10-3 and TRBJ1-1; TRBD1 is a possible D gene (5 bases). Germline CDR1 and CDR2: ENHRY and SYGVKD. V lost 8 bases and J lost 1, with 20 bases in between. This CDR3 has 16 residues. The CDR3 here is CAIGGGLRERNTEAFF. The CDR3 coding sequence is TGTGCCATCGGGGGGGGTCTAAGGGAGCGGAACACTGAAGCTTTCTTT.

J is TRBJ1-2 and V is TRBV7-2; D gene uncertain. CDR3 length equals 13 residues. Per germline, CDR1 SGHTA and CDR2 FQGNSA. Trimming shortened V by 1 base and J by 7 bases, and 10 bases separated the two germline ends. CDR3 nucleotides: TGTGCCAGCAGCTTAGAGGCCCTGGGTGGCTACACCTTC. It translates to CASSLEALGGYTF.

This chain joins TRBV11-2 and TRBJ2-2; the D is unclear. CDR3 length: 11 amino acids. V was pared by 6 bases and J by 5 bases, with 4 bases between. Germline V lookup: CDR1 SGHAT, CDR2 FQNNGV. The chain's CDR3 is CASRETGELFF. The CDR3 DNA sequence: TGTGCCAGCAGAGAAACCGGGGAGCTGTTTTTT.

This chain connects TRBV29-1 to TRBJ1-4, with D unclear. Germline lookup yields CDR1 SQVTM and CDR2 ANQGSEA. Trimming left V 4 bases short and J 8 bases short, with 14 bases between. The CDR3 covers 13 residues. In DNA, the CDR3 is TGCAGCGTTGGAGCGGGGAACGGGGAAAAACTGTTTTTT. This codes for CSVGAGNGEKLFF.

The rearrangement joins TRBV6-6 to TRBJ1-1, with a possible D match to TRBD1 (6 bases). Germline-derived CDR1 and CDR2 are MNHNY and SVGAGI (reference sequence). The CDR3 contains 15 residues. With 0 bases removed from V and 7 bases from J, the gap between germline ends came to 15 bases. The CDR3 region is CASSYSQGRGIEAFF. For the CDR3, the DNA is TGTGCCAGCAGTTACTCACAGGGTAGAGGGATTGAAGCTTTCTTT.

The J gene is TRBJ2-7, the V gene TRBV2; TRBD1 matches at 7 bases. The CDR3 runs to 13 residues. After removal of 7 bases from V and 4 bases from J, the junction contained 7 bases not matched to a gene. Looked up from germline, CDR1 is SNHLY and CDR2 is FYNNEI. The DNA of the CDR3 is TGTGCCAGCACCGGGACAGTATGGTACGAGCAGTACTTC. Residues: CASTGTVWYEQYF. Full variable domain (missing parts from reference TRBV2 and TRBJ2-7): EPEVTQTPSHQVTQMGQEVILRCVPISNHLYFYWYRQILGQKVEFLVSFYNNEISEKSEIFDDQFSVERPDGSNFTLKIRSTKLEDSAMYFCASTGTVWYEQYFGPGTRLTVT.

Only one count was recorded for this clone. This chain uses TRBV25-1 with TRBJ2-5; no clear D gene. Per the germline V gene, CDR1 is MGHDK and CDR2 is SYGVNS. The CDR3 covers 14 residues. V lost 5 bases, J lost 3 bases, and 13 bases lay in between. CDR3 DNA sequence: TGTGCCAGCAGTCCGACGGAGACGGAAGAGACCCAGTACTTC. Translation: CASSPTETEETQYF.